Here is one T cell receptor (beta chain) with its context. This clonotype was recorded a few times. Which antigen it targets is not known. Base quality data are lacking; no much larger clone is found one base away. This record belongs to a study of patients and donors after allogeneic stem cell transplantation (dated by TCRdb to 2020 to 2021). From the cysteine through the phenylalanine, the CDR3 covers 18 amino acids. Of the read, only the CDR3 DNA is kept; its 54 bases are in frame from base 1. CDR1 and CDR2 are read off the germline V gene as KGHSY and FQNENV. At the junction V is shortened by 4 bases and J by 0 bases, with 16 bases in between. Libraries were made using RT-PCR. The sample was run on a NextSeq 550. Using fastp at Q25 and MiXCR, TCRdb reprocessed the public reads and kept productive beta chains. Each entry is one CDR3 protein sequence, shown with its most common DNA and genes. This sample lists over 130,000 distinct CDR3 sequences; about a third were detected once. In total, the top ten clones hold around 50% of the sample.

The receptor chain draws on TRBV16 and TRBJ1-6; there is no confident call for the D gene. The receptor comes from a human donor who was either an allogeneic HSCT recipient or a stem cell or donor lymphocyte infusion donor (not recorded which). It is not recorded whose cells these are; they may come from a transplant donor. Sequencing used blood, either unsorted or a sorted T cell fraction (not recorded which). The base sequence is TGTGCCAGCAGCCTTGGACGGGCGCTCAGCTCCTATAATTCACCCCTCCACTTT. Its translation reads: CASSLGRALSSYNSPLHF. The reference TRBV16 and TRBJ1-6 proteins fill in what lies around the CDR3, so the full variable domain reads GEEVAQTPKHLVRGEGQKAKLYCAPIKGHSYVFWYQQVLKNEFKFLISFQNENVFDETGMPKERFSAKCLPNSPCSLEIQATKLEDSAVYFCASSLGRALSSYNSPLHFGNGTRLTVT.